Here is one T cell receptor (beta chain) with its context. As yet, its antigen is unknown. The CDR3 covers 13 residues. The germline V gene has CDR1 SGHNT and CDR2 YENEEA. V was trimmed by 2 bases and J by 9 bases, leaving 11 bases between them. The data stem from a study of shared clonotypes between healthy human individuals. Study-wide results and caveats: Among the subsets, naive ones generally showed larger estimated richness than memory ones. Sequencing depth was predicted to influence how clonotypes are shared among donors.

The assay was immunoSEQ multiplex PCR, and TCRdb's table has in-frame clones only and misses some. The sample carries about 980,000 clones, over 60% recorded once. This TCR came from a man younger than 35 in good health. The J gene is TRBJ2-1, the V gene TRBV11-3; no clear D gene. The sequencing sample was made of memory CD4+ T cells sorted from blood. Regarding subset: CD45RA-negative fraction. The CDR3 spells CASSLIDSGEQFF. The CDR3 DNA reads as TGTGCCAGCAGCTTAATTGATTCAGGTGAGCAGTTCTTC.